The clone carrying this TCR beta chain was counted between two and nine times. Its antigen is unknown. MiXCR, run by TCRdb on the RT-PCR reads, gives a single entry per CDR3 protein. The table has over 650,000 distinct CDR3 sequences, approximately 18% seen once. These data belong to a study of response to subunit inactivated influenza vaccine. Trimming cost V 2 bases and J 2 bases; bases outside gene matches: 7. Germline V lookup: CDR1 MNHEY, CDR2 SVGEGT. The CDR3 consists of 17 residues. Overall study results and limits: Each seasonal influenza vaccination, the authors suggested, recruits few new T cells.

The source is a man in his fifties or sixties who received an inactivated influenza vaccine. This chain joins TRBV6-2 or TRBV6-3 and TRBJ2-7; 12 nucleotides agree with TRBD2. Material: PBMCs from blood, obtained about 5 days after vaccination. CDR3 region: CASSYRTLAGGTYEQYF. The CDR3 DNA sequence: TGTGCCAGCAGTTACCGTACTCTAGCGGGAGGGACCTACGAGCAGTACTTC.